The 2 T cell receptor beta chains below were found in one sample sequenced in a study of blood T cell repertoires in COVID-19 (dated by TCRdb to the early 2020s). Libraries were prepared through the immunoSEQ multiplex PCR assay. This immuneACCESS table, as held by TCRdb, lists in-frame sequences with V and J called but not all clones. Of the missing ones, under half trace to an unresolved V gene in checked studies; the others have no known cause. This sample comprises tens of thousands of clones, roughly nine tenths of them detected only once. The ten largest make up under 1.5% of the sample. The specimen was peripheral blood. These receptors were obtained from a man aged 50-59 years with acute or convalescent COVID-19.

CDR3 sequence (DNA): TGTGCCAGCTCACCACGGAGTTTATCAGGAAACACCATATATTTT. Its protein product is CASSPRSLSGNTIYF. The V gene is TRBV18, the J gene TRBJ1-3; D is ambiguous. Germline CDR1 KGHSH, CDR2 LQKENI. CDR3 length equals 15 residues. Trimming shortened V by 1 base and J by 4 bases, and 11 bases separated the two germline ends.

This clone was observed once. CDR3 nucleotide sequence: TGCGCCAGCAGGAGAGGAATTGGCCAAGAGACCCAGTACTTC. Translated: CASRRGIGQETQYF. V gene TRBV4-1 combines with J gene TRBJ2-5; the D is unclear. The germline V and J ends were trimmed by 6 bases and 1 base, with 12 bases remaining between them. The CDR3 sequence is 14 residues long. Germline values: CDR1 MGHRA, CDR2 YSYEKL.